A selection of T cell receptor beta chains follows, all from one sample in a study of T-cell reconstitution after alpha-beta-depleted transplantation in children. TCRdb itself ran the PCR reads through MiXCR, one entry per CDR3 protein. The profile covers about 360,000 distinct CDR3 sequences, with 10% to 15% appearing a single time and roughly 4.5% taken by the ten largest. The input for sequencing was PBMCs, taken from the stem cell graft. These receptors were collected from a human donor who donated a stem cell graft to a child with Fanconi anemia. The CDR3 runs from the conserved cysteine through the conserved F or W. The D gene is left open where the match is weak. Clone size is stated in some rows and not others, as once, few, many or a class when expanded.

-	many	TRBV24-1	TRBJ2-1	TGTGCCACCAGTGATGGAAAGGGGTTGAATGAGCAGTTCTTC	CATSDGKGLNEQFF
-	-	TRBV7-9	TRBJ1-2	TGTGCCAGCAGCTTGAGGGGTAGAGGCTACACCTTC	CASSLRGRGYTF
-	-	TRBV12-3/TRBV12-4	TRBJ2-1	TGTGCCAGCAGGCCTCTACGGGGGACTTACAATGAGCAGTTCTTC	CASRPLRGTYNEQFF
TRBD1	-	TRBV12-5	TRBJ1-4	TGTGCTAGTGGTGCACCTCTGACAGGGGGCGAAAGTGAAAAACTGTTTTTT	CASGAPLTGGESEKLFF
TRBD1	many	TRBV12-3/TRBV12-4	TRBJ2-2	TGTGCCAGCAGTCCCCGGGACAGGTTGAATGTCGGGGAGCTGTTTTTT	CASSPRDRLNVGELFF
-	-	TRBV10-3	TRBJ2-3	TGTGCCATCGGGGGGGGGACAGCCACAGATACGCAGTATTTT	CAIGGGTATDTQYF
TRBD1	few	TRBV29-1	TRBJ1-1	TGCAGCGTTGGACAGGGAAACACTGAAGCTTTCTTT	CSVGQGNTEAFF
TRBD1	many	TRBV7-6	TRBJ1-2	TGTGCCAGCAGCCAGGGACAGGAGGACTATGGCTACACCTTC	CASSQGQEDYGYTF
-	-	TRBV28	TRBJ1-1	TGTGCCAGCAGTCCTCCTCAAATTGAAGCTTTCTTT	CASSPPQIEAFF
-	few	TRBV29-1	TRBJ2-3	TGCAGCGTTGCAACAGGGTCGGGCCCAGATACGCAGTATTTT	CSVATGSGPDTQYF
-	few	TRBV7-2	TRBJ1-5	TGTGCCAGCAGCTTAGCGCGGGGGGAGCATCAGCCCCAGCATTTT	CASSLARGEHQPQHF
-	many	TRBV5-1	TRBJ2-5	TGCGCCAGCAGCCCCTCGGTGGGGACCCAGTACTTC	CASSPSVGTQYF
TRBD1	many	TRBV12-3/TRBV12-4	TRBJ1-2	TGTGCCAGCAGTTTACAGGACAGGGAATACACCTTC	CASSLQDREYTF
-	few	TRBV4-3	TRBJ1-3	TGCGCCAGCAGCCAAGAGCACTTATCTCGAAACACCATATATTTT	CASSQEHLSRNTIYF
TRBD1	many	TRBV24-1	TRBJ2-1	TGTGCCACCAGGGGACAGGTCAATGAGCAGTTCTTC	CATRGQVNEQFF
TRBD2	many	TRBV12-3/TRBV12-4	TRBJ2-1	TGTGCCAGCGGGACTAGAGACTACAATGAGCAGTTCTTC	CASGTRDYNEQFF
TRBD1	-	TRBV20-1	TRBJ1-2	TGCAGTGCTAGGGCCGGGACAGAGGAAAACTATGGCTACACCTTC	CSARAGTEENYGYTF
-	-	TRBV18	TRBJ1-5	TGTGCCAGCTCACCAGCTGGCAATCAGCCCCAGCATTTT	CASSPAGNQPQHF
TRBD1	few	TRBV29-1	TRBJ2-1	TGCAGCGTTGCCCAGGGGGTTCGGGATGAGCAGTTCTTC	CSVAQGVRDEQFF
-	few	TRBV7-2	TRBJ2-2	TGTGCCAGCAGCCCCCCCGGGCCCGGGGAGCTGTTTTTT	CASSPPGPGELFF
-	many	TRBV29-1	TRBJ1-2	TGCAGCGTTGGTGGCCAGGGCTATGGCTACACCTTC	CSVGGQGYGYTF
-	few	TRBV5-1	TRBJ2-7	TGCGCCAGCAGCTTGGAGGGGGGGATGGGCGAGCAGTACTTC	CASSLEGGMGEQYF
-	many	TRBV29-1	TRBJ2-7	TGCAGCGTTTCTGACGGGCTCTCGGAGCAGTACTTC	CSVSDGLSEQYF
TRBD2	few	TRBV5-4	TRBJ2-5	TGTGCCAGCAGCTTGATGGATAGGCGGGGGGAAGAGACCCAGTACTTC	CASSLMDRRGEETQYF
-	few	TRBV20-1	TRBJ1-1	TGCAGTGCTAGAGGGCCAGGGTTTTATACTGAAGCTTTCTTT	CSARGPGFYTEAFF
-	few	TRBV12-3/TRBV12-4	TRBJ2-3	TGTGCCAGCAGTCAAGGGTTACTGTATTTT	CASSQGLLYF
-	few	TRBV6-1	TRBJ2-5	TGTGCCAGCAGTGAAGCATGGGCAGCCCAGTACTTC	CASSEAWAAQYF
-	few	TRBV12-3/TRBV12-4	TRBJ2-5	TGTGCCAGCAGCCCGTCCGGGTCCCAAGAGACCCAGTACTTC	CASSPSGSQETQYF
-	-	TRBV9	TRBJ2-2	TGTGCCAGCAGCGCCTCCTCACAGGGAGCTTCCGGGGAGCTGTTTTTT	CASSASSQGASGELFF
TRBD2	once	TRBV4-2	TRBJ2-5	TGTGCCAGCAGCCAACCCGGAGCTAGCGGACAAGAGACCCAGTACTTC	CASSQPGASGQETQYF
TRBD1	few	TRBV20-1	TRBJ2-7	TGCAGTGCTAGCCCGGGACAGGGGGCCTACGAGCAGTACTTC	CSASPGQGAYEQYF
-	few	TRBV15	TRBJ1-3	TGTGCCACCAGACGTGACAGATTCTCTGGAAACACCATATATTTT	CATRRDRFSGNTIYF
-	-	TRBV6-2/TRBV6-3	TRBJ2-1	TGTGCCAGCAGTGGCAGCAACTACAATGAGCAGTTCTTC	CASSGSNYNEQFF
-	-	TRBV9	TRBJ2-2	TGTGCCAGCAGCGTGACAGATAACACCGGGGAGCTGTTTTTT	CASSVTDNTGELFF
-	many	TRBV20-1	TRBJ1-1	TGCAGTGCTAACGGGGGAGGGGAAACGACTGAAGCTTTCTTT	CSANGGGETTEAFF
-	few	TRBV20-1	TRBJ2-7	TGCAGTGCTAGCCCCACAGGGGCGGGAGAGCAGTACTTC	CSASPTGAGEQYF
-	many	TRBV20-1	TRBJ1-2	TGCAGTGCTAGCAAGGGTCCCCCTTCTAGCTATGGCTACACCTTC	CSASKGPPSSYGYTF
-	-	TRBV5-5	TRBJ2-2	TGTGCCAGCAGCTTTTCGGCAGGTGTGAACACCGGGGAGCTGTTTTTT	CASSFSAGVNTGELFF
-	few	TRBV7-9	TRBJ1-1	TGTGCCAGCAGCTTCACCGGGACGCCCACTGAAGCTTTCTTT	CASSFTGTPTEAFF
TRBD1	few	TRBV20-1	TRBJ1-1	TGCAGTGCTAGGGTACCGGGACAGGCTTTGAACACTGAAGCTTTCTTT	CSARVPGQALNTEAFF
-	-	TRBV27	TRBJ2-7	TGTGCCAGCAGGGGACACGGGGACGAGCAGTACTTC	CASRGHGDEQYF